This TCR beta chain was captured by sequencing in a study of blood T cells in healthy people across ages. Findings and limits, study-wide: Considered underestimates were the diversity estimates obtained from one million T cells.

This CDR3 has 14 residues. CDR1 is MDHEN and CDR2 is SYDVKM in the germline V gene. V lost 5 bases and J lost 11; bases outside the gene matches: 14. A second PCR of about 7 to 11 cycles used a sample-barcoded 5' primer and a J-beta primer mix. Every sample gave at least 3 million paired-end reads containing CDR3. From the 5' RACE reads, TCRdb called clonotypes with MiXCR, one entry per CDR3 protein. The top ten hold roughly a fifth of the sample, which has hundreds of thousands of distinct CDR3 sequences, approximately 48% seen once. Donors gave roughly 10 milliliters of peripheral blood apiece. Isolation yielded PBMCs, at least 7 million per sample, in every case. Comment on this clonotype: Its antigen remains unknown. This may be a read error: a much more frequent sequence differs by one nucleotide.

The source of this sequence is a man aged 60 to 75 in good health. Sample: blood. V and J are TRBV28 and TRBJ2-5; TRBD1 aligns across 7 bases. As DNA, the CDR3 is TGTGCCAGCAGTGGGGACAGCCTGAACAATGAGCAGTACTTC. It encodes CASSGDSLNNEQYF.